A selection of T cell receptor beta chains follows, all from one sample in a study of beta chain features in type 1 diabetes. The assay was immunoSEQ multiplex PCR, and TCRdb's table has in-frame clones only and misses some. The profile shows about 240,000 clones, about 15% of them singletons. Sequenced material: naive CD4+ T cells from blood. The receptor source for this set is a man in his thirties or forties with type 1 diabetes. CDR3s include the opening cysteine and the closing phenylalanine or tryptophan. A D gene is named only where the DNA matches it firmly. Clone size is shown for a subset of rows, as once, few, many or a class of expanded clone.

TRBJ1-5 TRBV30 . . CAWSDRDQPQHF TGTGCCTGGAGTGACAGAGATCAGCCCCAGCATTTT
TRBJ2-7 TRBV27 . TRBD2 CASSSYLAGRYEQYF TGTGCCAGCAGTTCATACCTAGCGGGCCGCTACGAGCAGTACTTC
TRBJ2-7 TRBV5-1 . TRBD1 CASSPTTGSYEQYF TGCGCCAGCAGCCCCACGACAGGGAGTTACGAGCAGTACTTC
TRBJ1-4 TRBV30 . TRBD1 CAWSVQGGEKLFF TGTGCCTGGAGTGTGCAGGGGGGAGAAAAACTGTTTTTT
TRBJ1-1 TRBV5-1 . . CASRREMNTEAFF TGCGCCAGCAGAAGGGAGATGAACACTGAAGCTTTCTTT
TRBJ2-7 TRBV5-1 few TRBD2 CASSSGTATYEQYF TGCGCCAGCAGCAGCGGGACGGCCACCTACGAGCAGTACTTC
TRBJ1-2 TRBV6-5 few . CVALSVYGYTF TGTGTCGCCTTATCGGTCTATGGCTACACCTTC
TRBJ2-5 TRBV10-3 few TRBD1 CAIRGTGAQETQYF TGTGCCATCAGGGGGACAGGGGCTCAAGAGACCCAGTACTTC
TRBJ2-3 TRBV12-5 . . CASVQGGPGTDTQYF TGTGCTAGTGTACAGGGAGGGCCGGGCACAGATACGCAGTATTTT
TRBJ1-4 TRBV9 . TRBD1 CASSPQGQGANEKLFF TGTGCCAGCAGCCCTCAGGGGCAGGGGGCTAATGAAAAACTGTTTTTT
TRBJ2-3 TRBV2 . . CASSVQSDTQYF TGTGCCAGCAGTGTCCAGTCAGATACGCAGTATTTT
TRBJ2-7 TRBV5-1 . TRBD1 CASSKSRDSDTYEQYF TGCGCCAGCAGCAAGTCCCGGGACAGCGATACCTACGAGCAGTACTTC
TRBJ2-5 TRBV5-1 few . CASSFGETQYF TGCGCCAGCAGTTTCGGGGAGACCCAGTACTTC
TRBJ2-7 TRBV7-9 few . CASSRVGIPTVYEQYF TGTGCCAGCAGTAGAGTCGGGATACCTACTGTCTACGAGCAGTACTTC
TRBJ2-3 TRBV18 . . CASSPWAASTDTQYF TGTGCCAGCTCCCCGTGGGCAGCTAGCACAGATACGCAGTATTTT
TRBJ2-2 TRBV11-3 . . CASGQITGELFF TGTGCCAGCGGACAAATCACCGGGGAGCTGTTTTTT
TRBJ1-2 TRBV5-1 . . CASSPGHGNYGYTF TGCGCCAGCAGCCCAGGACACGGTAACTATGGCTACACCTTC
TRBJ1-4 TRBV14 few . CASSQVYFEKLFF TGTGCCAGCAGCCAAGTGTATTTCGAAAAACTGTTTTTT
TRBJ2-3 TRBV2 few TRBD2 CASGLAGITDTQYF TGTGCCAGCGGTTTAGCGGGAATCACAGATACGCAGTATTTT
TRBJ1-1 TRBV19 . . CASSVRENTEAFF TGTGCCAGTAGTGTCCGGGAGAACACTGAAGCTTTCTTT
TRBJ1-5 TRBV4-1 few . CASSQGDRPWPQHF TGCGCCAGCAGCCAAGGCGACAGACCGTGGCCCCAGCATTTT
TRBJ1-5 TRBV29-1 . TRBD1 CSVRMTGNQPQHF TGCAGCGTTAGGATGACAGGGAATCAGCCCCAGCATTTT